This T cell receptor beta chain was sequenced during a study of early T cells in non-severe SARS-CoV-2 infection. Study outcomes and limitations: Clonotype matching in VDJdb favored anti-spike CD8 responses and did not capture private and CD4 specificities.

Researchers attached unique molecular identifiers to individual cDNA molecules. MiXCR, applied by TCRdb to the 5' RACE reads, yields one record per CDR3 protein. The table includes about 67,000 distinct CDR3 sequences, roughly 11% detected once. Notes on this clonotype: Its target is not known.

Germline-derived CDR1 and CDR2 are SQVTM and ANQGSEA. The CDR3 length is 13 residues. The germline V and J ends were trimmed by 4 bases and 2 bases, with 12 bases remaining between them. This receptor was obtained from an adult who was a healthcare worker with PCR-confirmed SARS-CoV-2 infection or an uninfected control (not recorded which). This chain links TRBV29-1 with TRBJ2-7, with TRBD2 as a possible D gene (5 bases). Sequencing input: whole blood. This CDR3 reads CSVVASRPYEQYF. Here the CDR3 DNA reads TGCAGCGTTGTGGCTAGCCGTCCCTACGAGCAGTACTTC.